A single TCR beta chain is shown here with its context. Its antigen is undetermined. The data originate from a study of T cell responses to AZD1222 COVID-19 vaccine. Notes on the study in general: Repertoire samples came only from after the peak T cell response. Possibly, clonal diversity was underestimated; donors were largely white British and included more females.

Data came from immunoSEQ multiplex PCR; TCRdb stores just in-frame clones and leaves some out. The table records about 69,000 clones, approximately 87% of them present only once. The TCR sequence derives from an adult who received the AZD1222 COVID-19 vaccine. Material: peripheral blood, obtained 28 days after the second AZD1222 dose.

CDR3 coding DNA: TGCGCCAGCAGCCAAGAAGGGCAGGGTGGCGATGGCTACACCTTC. Amino acid sequence: CASSQEGQGGDGYTF. This chain uses TRBV4-1 with TRBJ1-2; TRBD1 might be the D (5 bases). Between the trimmed V and J ends, which lost 0 bases and 6 bases, there was a span of 14 bases. Per germline, CDR1 MGHRA and CDR2 YSYEKL. This CDR3 is 15 amino acids long.